The clone carrying this T cell receptor beta chain was observed many times. The antigen is undetermined. The PBMCs studied were ones that came from 8 to 10 ml fresh peripheral blood. The entry originates in a study of T cells in Graves' hyperthyroidism and ophthalmopathy. Study conclusions and caveats: Ophthalmopathy got predicted by the model a median roughly 6.4 months before its onset. A 13 V-J signature model discriminated ophthalmopathy versus stable hyperthyroidism. The majority of expanded thyroid clonotypes above 0.001 also appeared in blood.

Amplification of TCR beta CDR3 regions used RNA as the template. HTBI primers were used for first-round RT-PCR of the TCR CDR3. TCRdb recomputed calls from the multiplex PCR reads with MiXCR, one row per CDR3 protein. The data hold roughly 400,000 distinct CDR3 sequences, with less than 20% observed a single time. CDR1 is MNHEY and CDR2 is SMNVEV in the germline V gene (reference sequence). The V segment lost 3 bases and the J segment 1 base; nucleotides outside the gene matches: 1. The CDR3 consists of 15 residues. The sequenced sample was blood. The source of this sequence is a woman in her late teens or twenties with Graves' hyperthyroidism that later progressed to Graves' ophthalmopathy. The J gene is TRBJ2-2, the V gene TRBV27; TRBD1 matches 8 bases. CDR3 in DNA: TGTGCCAGCAGTTTCGGACAGGGGAACACCGGGGAGCTGTTTTTT. It codes for CASSFGQGNTGELFF.